A selection of T cell receptor beta chains follows, all from one sample in a study of blood T cell repertoires in COVID-19. Using immunoSEQ multiplex PCR, the repertoire was profiled, and TCRdb retains in-frame clones only, with some absent. The data show roughly 250,000 clones, with 80% to 90% seen just once and 4.7% held by the top ten. Sequenced material: peripheral blood. These receptor sequences come from a woman in her seventies with acute or convalescent COVID-19. Both conserved end residues are part of each CDR3. The D gene is left open where the match is weak. Size values are once, few and many counts, or a class for expanded clones, and some rows have none.

j_gene | d_gene | v_gene | abundance | CDR3nt | CDR3aa
TRBJ2-2 | TRBD1 | TRBV27 | . | TGTGCCAGCGGCTCAAGAGACAGGGTGGAAAACACCGGGGAGCTGTTTTTT | CASGSRDRVENTGELFF
TRBJ2-7 | . | TRBV28 | . | TGTGCCAGCAGTTTACGGGGAGTGTCGGACGAGCAGTACTTC | CASSLRGVSDEQYF
TRBJ1-3 | TRBD1 | TRBV25-1 | . | TGTGCCAGCAGTGTCGACAGGGGACTGAGCTCTGGAAACACCATATATTTT | CASSVDRGLSSGNTIYF
TRBJ1-2 | . | TRBV11-2 | . | TGTGCCAGCAGCCCAGGGGAAGGCTATGGCTACACCTTC | CASSPGEGYGYTF
TRBJ1-1 | TRBD1 | TRBV5-1 | . | TGCGCCAGCAGCGATAAGACAGGGGGGAACACTGAAGCTTTCTTT | CASSDKTGGNTEAFF
TRBJ2-1 | TRBD2 | TRBV4-2 | few | TGTGCCAGCAGCCAAGATGAGGCGGGGGGGCCCCGGTTCTTC | CASSQDEAGGPRFF
TRBJ1-2 | . | TRBV30 | . | TGTGCCTGGAGTGTGGGCCCGGGGTATGGCTACACCTTC | CAWSVGPGYGYTF
TRBJ1-1 | . | TRBV5-1 | . | TGCGCCAGCAGCAGGGGCAGTGAAAACACTGAAGCTTTCTTT | CASSRGSENTEAFF
TRBJ2-7 | . | TRBV6-5 | . | TGTGCCAGCACCGCCGGGCGGGGATCCTCCTACGAGCAGTACTTC | CASTAGRGSSYEQYF
TRBJ2-3 | . | TRBV2 | . | TGTGCCAGCAGTGTTGAAGCCCTAACAGATACGCAGTATTTT | CASSVEALTDTQYF
TRBJ2-5 | . | TRBV12-3/TRBV12-4 | . | TGTGCCAGCAGTTTAGCCCAGGCTGAGACCCAGTACTTC | CASSLAQAETQYF
TRBJ2-1 | TRBD2 | TRBV15 | . | TGTGCCACCAGCCCTGGACTAGCGGGGTACAATGAGCAGTTCTTC | CATSPGLAGYNEQFF
TRBJ2-3 | TRBD1 | TRBV5-1 | . | TGCGCCAGCAGGGACAGGCCCCCCACAGATACGCAGTATTTT | CASRDRPPTDTQYF
TRBJ1-4 | TRBD1 | TRBV7-9 | . | TGTGCCAGCAGCTTAGCCGGGACAGGGGATGGTGAAAAACTGTTTTTT | CASSLAGTGDGEKLFF
TRBJ2-2 | TRBD2 | TRBV7-8 | . | TGTGCCAGCAGCCCTTGGGGGGGGAACACCGGGGAGCTGTTTTTT | CASSPWGGNTGELFF
TRBJ2-7 | . | TRBV4-3 | . | TGCGCCAGCAGCCAAGCGTCCTACTACGAGCAGTACTTC | CASSQASYYEQYF
TRBJ1-5 | . | TRBV28 | . | TGTGCCAGCATGATAGCGGGTCAGCCCCAGCATTTT | CASMIAGQPQHF
TRBJ1-2 | . | TRBV28 | . | TGTGCCATCCCCAACCACGACTCCCTATATGGCTACACCTTC | CAIPNHDSLYGYTF
TRBJ2-5 | . | TRBV5-4 | . | TGTGCCAGCAGCTTGGTGGGCGAGACCCAGTACTTC | CASSLVGETQYF
TRBJ1-1 | . | TRBV7-2 | few | TGTGCCAGCAGCTCAATGACGGGGAACACTGAAGCTTTCTTT | CASSSMTGNTEAFF
TRBJ2-1 | TRBD2 | TRBV14 | . | TGTGCCAGCAGCCGCGGGGGGGCAGGTGAGCAGTTCTTC | CASSRGGAGEQFF
TRBJ1-2 | . | TRBV11-3 | . | TGTGCCACCCCCGGGGATCCGGGCTATGGCTACACCTTC | CATPGDPGYGYTF
TRBJ2-7 | TRBD2 | TRBV2 | . | TGTGCCAGCAGAGGCGGGGGAGCCTACGAGCAGTACTTC | CASRGGGAYEQYF
TRBJ1-1 | . | TRBV30 | . | TGTGCCTGCCGGTTGCAAGGGGTTGGGACTGAAGCTTTCTTT | CACRLQGVGTEAFF
TRBJ2-2 | . | TRBV4-2 | . | TGTGCCAGCAGCCAAGATTCAGGGGTCACCGGGGAGCTGTTTTTT | CASSQDSGVTGELFF
TRBJ1-1 | . | TRBV11-2 | . | TGTGCCAGCAGCTACGACAGACTGGAGACAGCTTTCTTT | CASSYDRLETAFF
TRBJ1-1 | TRBD1 | TRBV7-2 | . | TGTGCCAGCAGCTTAGTACAGGGGGCTTGGCAAGCTTTCTTT | CASSLVQGAWQAFF
TRBJ2-1 | TRBD1 | TRBV5-1 | . | TGCGCCAGCAGATTGGTAGGACAGGGGACCTACAATGAGCAGTTCTTC | CASRLVGQGTYNEQFF
TRBJ1-2 | TRBD1 | TRBV6-1 | . | TGTGCCAGCAGTGTCCGGGACAGGGCGCATAACTATGGCTACACCTTC | CASSVRDRAHNYGYTF
TRBJ1-2 | TRBD1 | TRBV15 | . | TGTGCCACTAGACAGGGTGGAATTAACTATGGCTACACCTTC | CATRQGGINYGYTF
TRBJ2-7 | . | TRBV25-1 | . | TGTGCCAGCAGTGGATTTCAGGGGATGGGCTACGAGCAGTACTTC | CASSGFQGMGYEQYF
TRBJ1-1 | TRBD1 | TRBV7-2 | . | TGTGCCAGCAGCTCCCGACAGGGCACTGAAGCTTTCTTT | CASSSRQGTEAFF
TRBJ1-2 | . | TRBV2 | . | TGTGCCAGCAGTGATCGTCCGGGCTATGGCTACACCTTC | CASSDRPGYGYTF
TRBJ1-2 | . | TRBV27 | . | TGTGCCAGCAGTTTTCAGGGCGGCTATGGCTACACCTTC | CASSFQGGYGYTF
TRBJ2-2 | TRBD2 | TRBV5-4 | . | TGTGCCAGCAGCTTGCAGCGGGGGGAAGCCGGGGAGCTGTTTTTT | CASSLQRGEAGELFF
TRBJ1-1 | TRBD1 | TRBV12-3/TRBV12-4 | once | TGTGCCAGCAGTTCCAGGGGGCGCTTCGAAGCTTTCTTT | CASSSRGRFEAFF
TRBJ2-7 | TRBD1 | TRBV10-3 | . | TGTGCCATCAGTGCCTTTTTACAGGGGTTTGGCTCCTACGAGCAGTACTTC | CAISAFLQGFGSYEQYF
TRBJ1-1 | . | TRBV6-1 | . | TGTGCCAGCAGTGAAGGACAGGCGAACACTGAAGCTTTCTTT | CASSEGQANTEAFF
TRBJ2-7 | . | TRBV10-3 | . | TGTGCCATCAGTGGTCGACAGGATAGCTACGAGCAGTACTTC | CAISGRQDSYEQYF
TRBJ1-5 | . | TRBV6-5 | few | TGTGCCAGCAGTTACTCCCAGGGTCTGAATCAGCCCCAGCATTTT | CASSYSQGLNQPQHF
TRBJ2-4 | . | TRBV4-3 | . | TGCGCCAGCAGCCAAGATTACAGGAACATTCAGTACTTC | CASSQDYRNIQYF
TRBJ2-7 | . | TRBV3-1/TRBV3-2 | . | TGTGCCAGCAGCCTCCTTTTCTACGAGCAGTACTTC | CASSLLFYEQYF
TRBJ1-1 | . | TRBV6-2/TRBV6-3 | few | TGTGCCAGCAGTTACCTTAACACTGAAGCTTTCTTT | CASSYLNTEAFF
TRBJ1-6 | . | TRBV5-5 | . | TGTGCCAGCAGCCCAATGGCGGAAGCAATTTCACCCCTCCACTTT | CASSPMAEAISPLHF
TRBJ2-2 | . | TRBV19 | . | TGTGCCAGTAGTGACCTACCAGGGAGGACCGGGGAGCTGTTTTTT | CASSDLPGRTGELFF
TRBJ2-5 | TRBD2 | TRBV7-2 | . | TGTGCCAGCAGCTACCTTGGCGGGGGGCGCGTAGAGACCCAGTACTTC | CASSYLGGGRVETQYF